The sequence of this T cell receptor beta chain was determined in a study of CD8 T cells in ankylosing spondylitis. This clonotype was detected ten times or more. V dropped 0 bases and J dropped 2 bases, with 12 bases sitting between them. Germline values: CDR1 SGHRS, CDR2 YFSETQ. The CDR3 sequence is 16 residues long. Via MiXCR, TCRdb re-called the 5' RACE reads, giving one row per CDR3 protein. Of 200,000 to 300,000 distinct CDR3 sequences listed, roughly a quarter are singletons. The V gene is TRBV5-1, the J gene TRBJ2-1, with D maybe TRBD2 (5 bases). Sequenced material: blood, either unsorted or a sorted T cell fraction (not recorded which). This sequence was found in a male donor with ankylosing spondylitis or in good health (not recorded which). DNA of the CDR3: TGCGCCAGCAGCTTGGGAGGGAAACTCACCTACAATGAGCAGTTCTTC. Its translation is CASSLGGKLTYNEQFF. Variable domain in full (rest from reference TRBV5-1 and TRBJ2-1): KAGVTQTPRYLIKTRGQQVTLSCSPISGHRSVSWYQQTPGQGLQFLFEYFSETQRNKGNFPGRFSGRQFSNSRSEMNVSTLELGDSALYLCASSLGGKLTYNEQFFGPGTRLTVL.